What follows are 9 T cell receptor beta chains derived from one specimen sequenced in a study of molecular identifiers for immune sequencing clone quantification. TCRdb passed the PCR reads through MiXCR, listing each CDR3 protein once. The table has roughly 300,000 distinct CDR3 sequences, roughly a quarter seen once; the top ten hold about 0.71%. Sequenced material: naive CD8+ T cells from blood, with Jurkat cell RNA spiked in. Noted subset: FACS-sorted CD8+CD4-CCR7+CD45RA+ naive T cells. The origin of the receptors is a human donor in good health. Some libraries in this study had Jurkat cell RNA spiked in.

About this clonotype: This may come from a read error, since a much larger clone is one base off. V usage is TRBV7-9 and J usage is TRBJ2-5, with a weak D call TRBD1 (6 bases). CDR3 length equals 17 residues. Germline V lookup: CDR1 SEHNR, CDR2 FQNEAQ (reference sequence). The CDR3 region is CASSSPLTGNQGETQHF. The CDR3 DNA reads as TGTGCCAGCAGCTCTCCCCTAACAGGGAACCAGGGAGAGACCCAGCACTTC.

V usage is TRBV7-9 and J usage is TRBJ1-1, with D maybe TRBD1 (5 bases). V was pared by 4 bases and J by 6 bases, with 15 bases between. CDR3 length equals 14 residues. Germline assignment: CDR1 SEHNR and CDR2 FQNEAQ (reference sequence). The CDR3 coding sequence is TGTGCCAGCAGCTCCGGGCCCTGGGGCCCTGAAGCTTTCTTT. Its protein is CASSSGPWGPEAFF.

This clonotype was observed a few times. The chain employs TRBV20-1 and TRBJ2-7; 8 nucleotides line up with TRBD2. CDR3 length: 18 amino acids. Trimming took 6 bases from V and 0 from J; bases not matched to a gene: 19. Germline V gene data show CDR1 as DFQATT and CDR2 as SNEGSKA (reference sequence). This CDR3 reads CSARPTGLETLSSYEQYF. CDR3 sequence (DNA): TGCAGTGCCAGACCGACGGGACTAGAAACTTTAAGCTCCTACGAGCAGTACTTC.

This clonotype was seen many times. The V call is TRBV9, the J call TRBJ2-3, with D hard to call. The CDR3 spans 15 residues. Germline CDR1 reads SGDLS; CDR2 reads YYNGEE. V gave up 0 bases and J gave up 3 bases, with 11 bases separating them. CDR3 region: CASSVGWASTDTQYF. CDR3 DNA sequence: TGTGCCAGCAGCGTAGGCTGGGCCTCGACAGATACGCAGTATTTT.

CDR3 protein: CASSYSNMDQPQHF. CDR3 sequence (DNA): TGTGCCAGCAGTTACTCAAATATGGATCAGCCCCAGCATTTT. V and J are TRBV6-2 or TRBV6-3 and TRBJ1-5; D is unresolved. Germline assignment: CDR1 MNHEY and CDR2 SVGEGT. V lost 0 bases and J lost 5, with 8 bases in between. The CDR3 runs to 14 residues.

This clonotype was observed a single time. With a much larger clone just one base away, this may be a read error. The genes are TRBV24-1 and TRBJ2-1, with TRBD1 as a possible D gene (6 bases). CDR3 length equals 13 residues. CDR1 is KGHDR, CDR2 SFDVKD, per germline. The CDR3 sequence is CATREPGDNEQFF. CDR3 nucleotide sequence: TGTGCCACCCGTGAACCAGGGGACAATGAGCAGTTCTTC.

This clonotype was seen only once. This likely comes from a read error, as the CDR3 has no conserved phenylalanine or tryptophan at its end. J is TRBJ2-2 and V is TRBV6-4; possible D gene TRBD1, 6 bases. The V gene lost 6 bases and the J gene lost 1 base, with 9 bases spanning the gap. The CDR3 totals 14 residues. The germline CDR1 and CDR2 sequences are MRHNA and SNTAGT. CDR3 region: CASRPGVNTGELFL. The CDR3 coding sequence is TGTGCCAGCAGGCCAGGGGTGAACACCGGGGAGCTGTTTCTT.

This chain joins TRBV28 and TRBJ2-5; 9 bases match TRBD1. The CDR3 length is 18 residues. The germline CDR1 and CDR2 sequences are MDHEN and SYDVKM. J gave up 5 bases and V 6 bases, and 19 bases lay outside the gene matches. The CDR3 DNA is TGTGCCAGCAGCACCCCGGAGGACAGGGGATCCCCGGGGGAGACCCAGTACTTC. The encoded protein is CASSTPEDRGSPGETQYF.

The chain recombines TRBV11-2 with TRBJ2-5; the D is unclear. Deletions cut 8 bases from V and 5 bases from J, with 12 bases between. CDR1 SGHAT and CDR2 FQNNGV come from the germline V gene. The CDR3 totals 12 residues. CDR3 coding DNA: TGTGCCAGCGGTCCAGCGCCGGAGACCCAGTACTTC. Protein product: CASGPAPETQYF.